This TCR beta chain derives from a study of T cells after posttransplantation cyclophosphamide. Study-level findings and limits: Donor-recipient repertoire similarity was low at 1-2 months, rising over year one. Tissue-infiltrating T cells from skin or gut overlapped little with blood T cells. After PTCy, TRB diversity resembled that of CNI/methotrexate controls.

Worth noting for this clone: Its specificity is not known.

This CDR3 is 15 amino acids long. CDR1 SGHDT and CDR2 YYEEEE come from the germline V gene. V was shortened by 0 bases and J by 3 bases, with 9 bases between the two germline ends. Libraries were prepared by immunoSEQ multiplex PCR; TCRdb keeps only in-frame clonotypes and omits some of them. The sample shows about 9,100 clones, 88% of them seen only once. Controls had myeloablative marrow grafts with methotrexate and calcineurin inhibitor, sampled at 1 year. Sequencing used PBMCs, obtained after an allogeneic stem cell transplant with a calcineurin inhibitor and methotrexate. The J gene is TRBJ2-2, the V gene TRBV5-6; D ambiguous. This sequence originates from a young adult male patient who received an allogeneic stem cell transplant from an unrelated donor, was CMV-positive, and had no GVHD. The graft donor may be the source of some T cells. The CDR3 sequence: CASSLVGWDTGELFF. The CDR3, as DNA: TGTGCCAGCAGCTTGGTCGGGTGGGACACCGGGGAGCTGTTTTTT.